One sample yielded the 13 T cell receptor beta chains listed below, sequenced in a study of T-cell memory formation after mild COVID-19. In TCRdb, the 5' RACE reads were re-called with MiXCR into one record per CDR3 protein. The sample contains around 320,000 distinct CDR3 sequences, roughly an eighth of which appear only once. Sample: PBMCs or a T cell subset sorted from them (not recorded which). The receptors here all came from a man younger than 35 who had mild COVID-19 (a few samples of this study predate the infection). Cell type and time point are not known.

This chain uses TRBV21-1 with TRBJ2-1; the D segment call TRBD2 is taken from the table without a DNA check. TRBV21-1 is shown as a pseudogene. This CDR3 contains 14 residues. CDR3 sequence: CASSLRLALNEQFF. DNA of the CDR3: TGTGCCAGCAGCCTCCGACTAGCGCTCAATGAGCAGTTCTTC.

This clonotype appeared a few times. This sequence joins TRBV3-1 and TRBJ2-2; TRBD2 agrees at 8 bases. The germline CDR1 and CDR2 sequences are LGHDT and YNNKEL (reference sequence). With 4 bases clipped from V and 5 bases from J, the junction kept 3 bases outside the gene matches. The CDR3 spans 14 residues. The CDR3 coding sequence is TGTGCCAGCAGCCCGGGACTAGTGACCGGGGAGCTGTTTTTT. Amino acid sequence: CASSPGLVTGELFF.

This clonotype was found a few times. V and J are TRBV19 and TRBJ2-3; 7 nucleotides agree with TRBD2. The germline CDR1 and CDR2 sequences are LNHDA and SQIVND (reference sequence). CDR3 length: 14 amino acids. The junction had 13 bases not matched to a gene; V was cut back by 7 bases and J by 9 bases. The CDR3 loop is CASIPFAGEGTQYF. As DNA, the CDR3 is TGTGCCAGTATCCCCTTTGCGGGGGAAGGCACGCAGTATTTT. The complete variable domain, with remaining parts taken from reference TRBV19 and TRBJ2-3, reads DGGITQSPKYLFRKEGQNVTLSCEQNLNHDAMYWYRQDPGQGLRLIYYSQIVNDFQKGDIAEGYSVSREKKESFPLTVTSAQKNPTAFYLCASIPFAGEGTQYFGPGTRLTVL.

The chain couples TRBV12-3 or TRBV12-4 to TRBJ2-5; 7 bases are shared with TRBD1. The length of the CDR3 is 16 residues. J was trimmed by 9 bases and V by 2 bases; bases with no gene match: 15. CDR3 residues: CASSLRLGQPRAAQYF. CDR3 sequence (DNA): TGTGCCAGCAGTTTAAGGCTGGGACAGCCAAGGGCGGCCCAGTACTTC.

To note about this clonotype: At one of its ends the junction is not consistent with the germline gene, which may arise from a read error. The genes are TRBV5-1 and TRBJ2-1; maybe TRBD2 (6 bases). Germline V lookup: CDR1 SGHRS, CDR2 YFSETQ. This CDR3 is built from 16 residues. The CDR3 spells CASRLAGSVSYNEQFF. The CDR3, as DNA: TGCGCCAGCAGATTGGCGGGGTCTGTATCTTACAATGAGCAGTTCTTC.

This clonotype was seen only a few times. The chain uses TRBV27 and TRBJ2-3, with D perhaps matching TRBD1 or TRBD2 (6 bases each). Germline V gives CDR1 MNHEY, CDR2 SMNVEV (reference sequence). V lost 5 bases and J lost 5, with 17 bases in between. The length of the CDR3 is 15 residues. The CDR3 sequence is CASSPRRGPRDTQYF. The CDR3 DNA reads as TGTGCCAGCAGTCCGCGCCGGGGGCCTAGAGATACGCAGTATTTT.

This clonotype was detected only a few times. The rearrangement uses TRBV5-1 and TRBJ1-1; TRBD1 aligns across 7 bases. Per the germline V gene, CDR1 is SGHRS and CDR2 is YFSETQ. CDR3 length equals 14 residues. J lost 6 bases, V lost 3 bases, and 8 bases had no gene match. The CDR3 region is CASSSAPTGPEAFF. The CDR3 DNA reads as TGCGCCAGCAGCTCCGCCCCGACAGGGCCTGAAGCTTTCTTT.

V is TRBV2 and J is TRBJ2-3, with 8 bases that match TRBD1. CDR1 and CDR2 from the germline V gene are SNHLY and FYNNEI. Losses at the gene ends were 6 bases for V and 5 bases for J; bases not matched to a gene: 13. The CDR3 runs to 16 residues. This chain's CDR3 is CASSPNQGAGGDTQYF. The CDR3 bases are TGTGCCAGCAGCCCGAACCAGGGGGCCGGCGGAGATACGCAGTATTTT.

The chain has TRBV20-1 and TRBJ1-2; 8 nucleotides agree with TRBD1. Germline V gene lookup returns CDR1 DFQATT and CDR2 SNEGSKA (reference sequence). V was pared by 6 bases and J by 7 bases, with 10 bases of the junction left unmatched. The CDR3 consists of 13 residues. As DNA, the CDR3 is TGCAGTGCAAGACAGGGGATCTCAGTTGGCTACACCTTC. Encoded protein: CSARQGISVGYTF.

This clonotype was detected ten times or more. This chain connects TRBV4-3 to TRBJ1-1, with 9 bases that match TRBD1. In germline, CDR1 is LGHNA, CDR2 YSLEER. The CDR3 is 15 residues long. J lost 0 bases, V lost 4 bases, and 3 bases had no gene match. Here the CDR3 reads CASSPGQGMNTEAFF. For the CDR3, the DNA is TGCGCCAGCAGCCCCGGACAGGGGATGAACACTGAAGCTTTCTTT.

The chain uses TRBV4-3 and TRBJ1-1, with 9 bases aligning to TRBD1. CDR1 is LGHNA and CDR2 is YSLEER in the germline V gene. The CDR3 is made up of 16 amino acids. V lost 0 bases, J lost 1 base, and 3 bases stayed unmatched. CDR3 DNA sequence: TGCGCCAGCAGCCAAGATACGACAGGGGGGAACACTGAAGCTTTCTTT. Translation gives CASSQDTTGGNTEAFF.

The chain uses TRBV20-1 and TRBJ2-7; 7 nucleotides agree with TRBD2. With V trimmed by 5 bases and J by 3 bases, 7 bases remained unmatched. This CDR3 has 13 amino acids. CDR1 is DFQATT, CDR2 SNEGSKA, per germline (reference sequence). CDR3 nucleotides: TGCAGTGCTCAGCGGGGCTTGGGCTACGAGCAGTACGTC. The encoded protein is CSAQRGLGYEQYV.

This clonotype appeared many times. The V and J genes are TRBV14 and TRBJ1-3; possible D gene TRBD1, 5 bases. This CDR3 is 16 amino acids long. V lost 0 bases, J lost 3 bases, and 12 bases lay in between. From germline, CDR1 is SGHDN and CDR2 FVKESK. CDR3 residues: CASSQDPGRIGNTIYF. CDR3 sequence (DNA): TGTGCCAGCAGCCAAGACCCAGGGAGGATTGGAAACACCATATATTTT.